The clone carrying this T cell receptor beta chain was found a few times. The sample comes from a study of blood T cell repertoires in COVID-19. Overall study context: From the United States, Italy and Spain came samples of acute and convalescent COVID-19. The cDNA or gDNA used as material had been derived from T cells, B-cell-depleted T cells, or PBMCs.

The ends lost 4 bases at V and 8 bases at J; junction bases unmatched: 10. The CDR3 runs to 15 residues. The V gene's germline CDR1 is LGHDT and CDR2 YNNKEL (reference sequence). In the original analysis: How many nucleated cells were present was estimated from reference gene primer amplification. Sequencing was performed with immunoSEQ multiplex PCR; in TCRdb, only in-frame clones are kept and a portion is missing. D and trimming come from the DNA, and the V and J calls and clone size come from that table. Of 250,000 or so clones in the sample, about 80% were seen once. V and J are TRBV3-1 (or the pseudogene TRBV3-2) and TRBJ1-4, with 7 bases aligning to TRBD1. The clonotype was recovered from a man between 25 and 39 years old who had recovered from COVID-19. The sequenced sample consisted of peripheral blood. For the CDR3, the DNA is TGTGCCAGCAGCCGTAGGGGGACAGTGGAGGAAAAACTGTTTTTT. As protein: CASSRRGTVEEKLFF.